The TCR beta chain under discussion was sequenced for a study of cytomegalovirus exposure and HLA in healthy donors. Study-wide context: As an earlier analysis found, about 190 million T cells yielded about 120 million unique TCR beta sequences. Study results and caveats: A few of the chains that were CMV-associated were confirmed in vitro to be specific for CMV antigens. Among TCR beta chains, those listed as cytomegalovirus-associated numbered some 170.

About this clone: Its antigen is not known.

Primers included in the PCR were 60 Vbeta and 13 Jbeta primers. Libraries were prepared by immunoSEQ multiplex PCR; TCRdb keeps only in-frame clonotypes and omits some of them. The sample gives about 160,000 clones, roughly 90% of which show up once; almost 2% is in the top ten. As for the donors, each was a healthy bone marrow donor. This receptor was obtained from a young woman in good health and CMV-seronegative. The sample consisted of PBMCs.

DNA of the CDR3: TGCGCCAGCACGGACATAGCCCAAGAGACCCAGTACTTC. As protein: CASTDIAQETQYF. The chain links TRBV10-2 to TRBJ2-5; a weak D match, TRBD1 (5 bases). Germline V gene lookup returns CDR1 WSHSY and CDR2 SAAADI. This CDR3 has 13 residues. Trimming took off 7 bases at V and 1 base at J, with 10 bases between the two ends.